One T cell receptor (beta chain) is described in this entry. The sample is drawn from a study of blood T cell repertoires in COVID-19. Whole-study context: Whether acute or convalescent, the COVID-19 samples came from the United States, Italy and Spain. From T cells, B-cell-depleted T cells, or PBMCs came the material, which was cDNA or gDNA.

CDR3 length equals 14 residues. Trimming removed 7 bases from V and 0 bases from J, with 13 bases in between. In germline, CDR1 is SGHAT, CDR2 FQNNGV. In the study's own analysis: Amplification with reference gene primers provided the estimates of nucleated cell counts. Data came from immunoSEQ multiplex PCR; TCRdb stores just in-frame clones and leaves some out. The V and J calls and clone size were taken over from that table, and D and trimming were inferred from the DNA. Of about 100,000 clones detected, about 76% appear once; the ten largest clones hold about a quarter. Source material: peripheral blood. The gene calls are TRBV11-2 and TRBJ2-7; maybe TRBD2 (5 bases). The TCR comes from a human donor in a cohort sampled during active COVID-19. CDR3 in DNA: TGTGCCAGCACGGCGGCGGCGGGCTCCTACGAGCAGTACTTC. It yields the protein CASTAAAGSYEQYF. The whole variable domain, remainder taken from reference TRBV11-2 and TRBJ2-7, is EAGVAQSPRYKIIEKRQSVAFWCNPISGHATLYWYQQILGQGPKLLIQFQNNGVVDDSQLPKDRFSAERLKGVDSTLKIQPAKLEDSAVYLCASTAAAGSYEQYFGPGTRLTVT.